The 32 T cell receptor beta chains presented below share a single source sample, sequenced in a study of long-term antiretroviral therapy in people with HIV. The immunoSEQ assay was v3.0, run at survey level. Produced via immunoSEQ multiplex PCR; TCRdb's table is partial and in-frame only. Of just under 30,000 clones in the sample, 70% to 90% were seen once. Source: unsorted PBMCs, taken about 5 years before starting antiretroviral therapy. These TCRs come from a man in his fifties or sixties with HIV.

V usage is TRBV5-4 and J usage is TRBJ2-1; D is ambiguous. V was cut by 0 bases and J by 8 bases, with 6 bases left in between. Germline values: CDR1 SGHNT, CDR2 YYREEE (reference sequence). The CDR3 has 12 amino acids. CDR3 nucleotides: TGTGCCAGCAGCTTGGGATCGGATGAGCAGTTCTTC. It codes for CASSLGSDEQFF.

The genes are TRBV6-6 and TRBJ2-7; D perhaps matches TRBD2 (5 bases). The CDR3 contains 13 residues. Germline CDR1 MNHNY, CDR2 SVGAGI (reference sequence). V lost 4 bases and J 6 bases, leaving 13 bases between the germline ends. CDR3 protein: CASSSGGLREQYF. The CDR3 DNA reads TGTGCCAGCAGTTCGGGCGGGTTACGCGAGCAGTACTTC.

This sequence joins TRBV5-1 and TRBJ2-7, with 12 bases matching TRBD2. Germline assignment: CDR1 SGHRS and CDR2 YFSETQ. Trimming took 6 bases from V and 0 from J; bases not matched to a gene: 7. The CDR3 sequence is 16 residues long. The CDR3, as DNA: TGCGCCAGCACAACCTGGACTAGCGGGAACTCCTACGAGCAGTACTTC. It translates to CASTTWTSGNSYEQYF.

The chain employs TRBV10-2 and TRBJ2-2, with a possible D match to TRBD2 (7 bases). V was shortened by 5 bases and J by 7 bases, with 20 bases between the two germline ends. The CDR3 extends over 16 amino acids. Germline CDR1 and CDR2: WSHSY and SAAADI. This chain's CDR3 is CASSRRGAPYGGELFF. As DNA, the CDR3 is TGCGCCAGCAGTCGCCGGGGGGCGCCCTACGGCGGGGAGCTGTTTTTT.

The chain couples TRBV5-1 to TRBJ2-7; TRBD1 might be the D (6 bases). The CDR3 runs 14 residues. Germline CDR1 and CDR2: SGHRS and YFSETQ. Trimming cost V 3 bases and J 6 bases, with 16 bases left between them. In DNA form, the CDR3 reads TGCGCCAGCAGCTCCCCCGGGACATCCCTCGAGCAGTACTTC. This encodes CASSSPGTSLEQYF.

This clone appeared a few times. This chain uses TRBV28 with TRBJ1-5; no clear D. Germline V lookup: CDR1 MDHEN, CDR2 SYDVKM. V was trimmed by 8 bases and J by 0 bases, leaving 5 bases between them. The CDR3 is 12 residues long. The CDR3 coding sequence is TGTGCCAGCGCGAATAGCAATCAGCCCCAGCATTTT. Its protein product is CASANSNQPQHF.

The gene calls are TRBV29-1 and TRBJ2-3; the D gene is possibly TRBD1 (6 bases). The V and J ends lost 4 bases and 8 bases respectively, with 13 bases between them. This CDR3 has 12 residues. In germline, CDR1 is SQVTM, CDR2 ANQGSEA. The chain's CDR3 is CSVVGGQGTQYF. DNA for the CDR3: TGCAGCGTTGTAGGGGGTCAGGGTACGCAGTATTTT.

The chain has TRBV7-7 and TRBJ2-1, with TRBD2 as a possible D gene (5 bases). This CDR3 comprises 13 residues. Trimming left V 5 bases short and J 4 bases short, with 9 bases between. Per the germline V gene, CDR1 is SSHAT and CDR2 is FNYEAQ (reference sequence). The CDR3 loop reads CASSPGFYNEQFF. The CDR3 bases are TGTGCCAGCAGCCCGGGGTTTTACAATGAGCAGTTCTTC.

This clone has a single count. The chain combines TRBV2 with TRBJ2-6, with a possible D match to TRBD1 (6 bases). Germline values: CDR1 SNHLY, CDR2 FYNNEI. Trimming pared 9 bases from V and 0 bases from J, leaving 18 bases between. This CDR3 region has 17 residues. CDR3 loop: CARGTGTTSSGANVLTF. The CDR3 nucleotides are TGTGCCAGAGGGACCGGGACAACTAGCTCTGGGGCCAACGTCCTGACTTTC.

In nucleotides, the CDR3 is TGTGCCAGAAGCTTAGGCCTTCGGAGGGCCAGCTACGAGCAGTACTTC. This translates into CARSLGLRRASYEQYF. This rearrangement joins TRBV7-5 to TRBJ2-7; no check of the table's D call, TRBD2, against the DNA was made. TRBV7-5 represents a pseudogene. The CDR3 length is 16 residues.

CDR3 sequence reads: CASSESVRARNQFSYEQYF. DNA of the CDR3: TGCGCCAGCAGTGAGTCTGTAAGGGCACGAAACCAGTTCTCCTACGAGCAGTACTTC. The genes are TRBV10-2 and TRBJ2-7; D uncertain. The CDR3 has 19 residues. Trimming took 0 bases from V and 0 from J, leaving 21 bases between them. Per germline, CDR1 WSHSY and CDR2 SAAADI.

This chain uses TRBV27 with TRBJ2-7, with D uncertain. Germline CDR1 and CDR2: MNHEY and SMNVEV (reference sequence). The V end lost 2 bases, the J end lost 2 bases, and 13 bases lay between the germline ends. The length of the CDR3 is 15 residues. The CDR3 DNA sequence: TGTGCCAGCAGTTTAGTCTCAGGATCGGCCTACGAGCAGTACTTC. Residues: CASSLVSGSAYEQYF.

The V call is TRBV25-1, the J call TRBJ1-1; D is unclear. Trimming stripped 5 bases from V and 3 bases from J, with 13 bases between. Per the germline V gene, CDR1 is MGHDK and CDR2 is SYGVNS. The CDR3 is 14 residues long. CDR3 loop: CASSLPYRDTEAFF. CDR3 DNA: TGTGCCAGCAGTCTACCCTACCGAGACACTGAAGCTTTCTTT.

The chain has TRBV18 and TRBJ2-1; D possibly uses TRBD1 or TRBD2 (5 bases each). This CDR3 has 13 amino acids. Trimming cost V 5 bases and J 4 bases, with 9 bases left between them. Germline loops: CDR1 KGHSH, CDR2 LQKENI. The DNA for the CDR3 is TGTGCCAGCTCATCGGGACCTTACAATGAGCAGTTCTTC. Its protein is CASSSGPYNEQFF.

The CDR3 DNA is TGTGCCAGCAGATGGACAGGGACCTATGGCTACACCTTC. This translates into CASRWTGTYGYTF. The chain joins TRBV6-5 to TRBJ1-2; TRBD1 aligns across 8 bases. V trimming: 6 bases; J trimming: 4 bases; junction bases outside the gene matches: 4. The V gene's germline CDR1 is MNHEY and CDR2 SVGAGI. The CDR3 is 13 amino acids.

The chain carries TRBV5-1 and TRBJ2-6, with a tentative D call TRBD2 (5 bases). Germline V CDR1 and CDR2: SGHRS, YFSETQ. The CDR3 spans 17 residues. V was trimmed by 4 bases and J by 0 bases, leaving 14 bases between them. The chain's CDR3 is CASSVGGTNSGANVLTF. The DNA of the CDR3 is TGCGCCAGCAGCGTAGGAGGCACGAACTCTGGGGCCAACGTCCTGACTTTC.

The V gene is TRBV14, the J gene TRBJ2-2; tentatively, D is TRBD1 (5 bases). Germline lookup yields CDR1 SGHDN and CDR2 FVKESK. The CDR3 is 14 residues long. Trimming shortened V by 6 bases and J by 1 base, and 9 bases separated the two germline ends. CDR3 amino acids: CASRRQGNTGELFF. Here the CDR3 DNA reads TGTGCCAGCAGACGGCAGGGGAACACCGGGGAGCTGTTTTTT.

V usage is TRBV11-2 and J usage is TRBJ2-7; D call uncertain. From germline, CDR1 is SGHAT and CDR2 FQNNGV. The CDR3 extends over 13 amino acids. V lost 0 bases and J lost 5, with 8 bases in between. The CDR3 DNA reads TGTGCCAGCAGCTTAGATAGACCAAACGAGCAGTACTTC. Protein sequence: CASSLDRPNEQYF.

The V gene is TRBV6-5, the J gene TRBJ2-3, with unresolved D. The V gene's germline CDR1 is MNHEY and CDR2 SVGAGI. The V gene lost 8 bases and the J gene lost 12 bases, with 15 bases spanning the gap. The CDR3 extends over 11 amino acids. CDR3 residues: CASGFPPGQYF. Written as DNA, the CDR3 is TGTGCCAGCGGGTTCCCCCCGGGCCAGTATTTT.

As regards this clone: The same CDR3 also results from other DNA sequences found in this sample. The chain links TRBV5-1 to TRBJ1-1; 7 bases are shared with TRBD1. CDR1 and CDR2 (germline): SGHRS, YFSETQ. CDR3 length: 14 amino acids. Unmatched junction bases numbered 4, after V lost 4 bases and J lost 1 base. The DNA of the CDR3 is TGCGCCAGCAGCAATCAGGGGGGGAACACTGAAGCTTTCTTT. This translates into CASSNQGGNTEAFF.

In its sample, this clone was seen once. CDR3 coding DNA: TGTGCCTGGACCTCCCAGCGGACAGGTGAAGCTTTCTTT. Encoded protein: CAWTSQRTGEAFF. The chain links TRBV30 to TRBJ1-1; 7 bases are a match to TRBD1. This CDR3 region has 13 residues. Germline lookup yields CDR1 GTSNPN and CDR2 SVGIG (reference sequence). The ends lost 4 bases at V and 7 bases at J; junction bases unmatched: 9. Full variable domain (rest looked up from reference TRBV30 and TRBJ1-1): SQTIHQWPATLVQPVGSPLSLECTVEGTSNPNLYWYRQAAGRGLQLLFYSVGIGQISSEVPQNLSASRPQDRQFILSSKKLLLSDSGFYLCAWTSQRTGEAFFGQGTRLTVV.

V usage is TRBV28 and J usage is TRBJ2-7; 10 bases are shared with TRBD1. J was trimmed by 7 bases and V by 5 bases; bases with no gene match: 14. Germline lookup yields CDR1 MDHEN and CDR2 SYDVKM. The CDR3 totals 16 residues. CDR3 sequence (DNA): TGTGCCAGCAGTAAAAACTCCGGGACAGGGGTTGAAGAGCAGTACTTC. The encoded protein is CASSKNSGTGVEEQYF.

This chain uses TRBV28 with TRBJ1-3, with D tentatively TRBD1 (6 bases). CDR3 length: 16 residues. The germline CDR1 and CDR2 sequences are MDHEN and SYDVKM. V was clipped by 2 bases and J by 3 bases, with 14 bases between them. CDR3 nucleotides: TGTGCCAGCAGTTTAGGTCCGGGGGCTGGTGGAAACACCATATATTTT. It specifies CASSLGPGAGGNTIYF.

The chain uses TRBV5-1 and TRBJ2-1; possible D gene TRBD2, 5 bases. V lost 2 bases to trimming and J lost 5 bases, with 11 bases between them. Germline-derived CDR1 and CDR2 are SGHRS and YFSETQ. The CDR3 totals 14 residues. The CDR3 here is CASSLLVSHNEQFF. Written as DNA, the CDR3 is TGCGCCAGCAGCTTACTAGTTTCCCACAATGAGCAGTTCTTC.

The CDR3 loop reads CASSSRGDQPQHF. The CDR3 nucleotides read TGTGCCAGCAGCTCCAGGGGAGACCAGCCCCAGCATTTT. This chain uses TRBV7-3 with TRBJ1-5; the D gene is possibly TRBD1 (6 bases). Germline loops: CDR1 SGHTA, CDR2 FQGTGA. This CDR3 comprises 13 residues. Between the trimmed V and J ends, which lost 4 bases and 7 bases, there was a span of 11 bases. The whole variable domain, filled in from reference TRBV7-3 and TRBJ1-5, reads GAGVSQTPSNKVTEKGKYVELRCDPISGHTALYWYRQSLGQGPEFLIYFQGTGAADDSGLPNDRFFAVRPEGSVSTLKIQRTERGDSAVYLCASSSRGDQPQHFGDGTRLSIL.

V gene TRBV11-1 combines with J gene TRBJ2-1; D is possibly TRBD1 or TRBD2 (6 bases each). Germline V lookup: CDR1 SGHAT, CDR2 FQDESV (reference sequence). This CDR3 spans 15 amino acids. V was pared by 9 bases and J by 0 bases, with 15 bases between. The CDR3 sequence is CASTRGRHSYNEQFF. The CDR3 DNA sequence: TGTGCCAGTACGAGGGGGAGGCACTCCTACAATGAGCAGTTCTTC.

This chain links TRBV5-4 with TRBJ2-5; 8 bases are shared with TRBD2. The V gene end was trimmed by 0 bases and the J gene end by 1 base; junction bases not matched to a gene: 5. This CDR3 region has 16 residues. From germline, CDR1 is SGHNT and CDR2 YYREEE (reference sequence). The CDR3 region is CASSLGPGLGQETQYF. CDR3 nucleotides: TGTGCCAGCAGCTTGGGACCGGGACTAGGCCAAGAGACCCAGTACTTC.

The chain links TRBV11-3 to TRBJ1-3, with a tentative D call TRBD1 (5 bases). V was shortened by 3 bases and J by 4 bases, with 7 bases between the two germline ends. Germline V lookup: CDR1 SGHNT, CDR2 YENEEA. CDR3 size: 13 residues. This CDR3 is CASSLTAGNTIYF. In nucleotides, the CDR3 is TGTGCCAGCAGCTTGACAGCCGGAAACACCATATATTTT.

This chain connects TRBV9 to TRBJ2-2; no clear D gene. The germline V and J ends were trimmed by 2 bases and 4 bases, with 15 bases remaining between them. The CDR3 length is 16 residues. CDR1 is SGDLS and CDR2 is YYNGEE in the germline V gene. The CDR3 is CASSVGSPGATGELFF. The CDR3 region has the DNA TGTGCCAGCAGCGTTGGTAGCCCGGGCGCCACCGGGGAGCTGTTTTTT.

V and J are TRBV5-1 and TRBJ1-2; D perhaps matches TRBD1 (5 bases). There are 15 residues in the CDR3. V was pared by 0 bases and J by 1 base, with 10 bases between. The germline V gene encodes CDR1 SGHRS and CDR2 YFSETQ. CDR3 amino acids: CASSLVPQGNYGYTF. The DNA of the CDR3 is TGCGCCAGCAGCTTGGTCCCTCAGGGTAACTATGGCTACACCTTC.

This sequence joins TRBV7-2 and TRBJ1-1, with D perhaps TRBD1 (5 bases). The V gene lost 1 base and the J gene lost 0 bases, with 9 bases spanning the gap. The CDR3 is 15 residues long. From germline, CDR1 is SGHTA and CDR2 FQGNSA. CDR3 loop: CASSLGSGLNTEAFF. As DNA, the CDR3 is TGTGCCAGCAGCTTAGGTTCAGGGCTGAACACTGAAGCTTTCTTT. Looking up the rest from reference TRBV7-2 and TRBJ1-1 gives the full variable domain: GAGVSQSPSNKVTEKGKDVELRCDPISGHTALYWYRQSLGQGLEFLIYFQGNSAPDKSGLPSDRFSAERTGGSVSTLTIQRTQQEDSAVYLCASSLGSGLNTEAFFGQGTRLTVV.

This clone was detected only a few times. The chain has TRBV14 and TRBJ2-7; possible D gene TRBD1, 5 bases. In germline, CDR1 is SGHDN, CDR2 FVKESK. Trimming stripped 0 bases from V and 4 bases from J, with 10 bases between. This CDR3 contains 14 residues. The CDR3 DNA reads TGTGCCAGCAGCCAAGACCGACAGATTTACGAGCAGTACTTC. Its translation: CASSQDRQIYEQYF.